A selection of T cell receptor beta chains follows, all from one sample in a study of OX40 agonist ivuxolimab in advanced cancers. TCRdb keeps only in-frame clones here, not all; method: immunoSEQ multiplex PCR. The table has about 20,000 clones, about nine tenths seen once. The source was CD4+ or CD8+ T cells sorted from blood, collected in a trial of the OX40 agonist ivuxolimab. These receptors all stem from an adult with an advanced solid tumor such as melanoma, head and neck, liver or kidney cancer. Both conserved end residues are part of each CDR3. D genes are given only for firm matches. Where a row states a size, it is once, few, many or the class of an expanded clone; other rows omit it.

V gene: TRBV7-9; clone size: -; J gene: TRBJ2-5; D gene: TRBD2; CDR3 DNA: TGTGCCAGCAGCCTTTTAGCGGGGGGCGAACAAGAGACCCAGTACTTC; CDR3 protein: CASSLLAGGEQETQYF
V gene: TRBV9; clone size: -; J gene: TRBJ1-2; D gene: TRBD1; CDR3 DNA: TGTGCCAGCAGCGACCACCCCGGACAGGAGAACTATGGCTACACCTTC; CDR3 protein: CASSDHPGQENYGYTF
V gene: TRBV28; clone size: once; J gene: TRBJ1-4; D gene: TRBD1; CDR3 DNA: TGTGCCAGCAGAGAACGACAGGGTATTACTAATGAAAAACTGTTTTTT; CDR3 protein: CASRERQGITNEKLFF
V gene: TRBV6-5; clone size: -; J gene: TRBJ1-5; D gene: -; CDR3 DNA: TGTGCCAGCAGTTCAGGACCTAATAGCAATCAGCCCCAGCATTTT; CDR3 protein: CASSSGPNSNQPQHF
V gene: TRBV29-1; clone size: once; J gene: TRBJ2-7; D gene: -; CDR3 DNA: TGCAGCGTTGGGACGGGCTACGAGCAGTACTTC; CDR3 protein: CSVGTGYEQYF
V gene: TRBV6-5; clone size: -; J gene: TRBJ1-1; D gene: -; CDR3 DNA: TGTGCCAGCAGTTACTCACCGGGGCTGAACACTGAAGCTTTCTTT; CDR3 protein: CASSYSPGLNTEAFF
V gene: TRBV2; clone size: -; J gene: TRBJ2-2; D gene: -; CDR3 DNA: TGTGCCAGCAGGGGGCTTTGGAACACCGGGGAGCTGTTTTTT; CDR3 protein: CASRGLWNTGELFF
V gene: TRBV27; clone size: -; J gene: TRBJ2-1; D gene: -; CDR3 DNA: TGTGCCAGCAGTTTATTAGGCGCGGGGACTCACAATGAGCAGTTCTTC; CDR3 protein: CASSLLGAGTHNEQFF
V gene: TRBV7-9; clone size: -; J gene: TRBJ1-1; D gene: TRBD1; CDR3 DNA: TGTGCCAGCAGCCCGACAGGGAGTACTGAAGCTTTCTTT; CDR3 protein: CASSPTGSTEAFF
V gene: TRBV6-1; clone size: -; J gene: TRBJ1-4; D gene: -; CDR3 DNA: TGTGCCAGCACTAGGGCAGATGTATTCAATGAAAAACTGTTTTTT; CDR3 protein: CASTRADVFNEKLFF
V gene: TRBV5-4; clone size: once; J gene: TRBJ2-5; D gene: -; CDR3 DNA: TGTGCCAGCAGCTTGGGGGTGGAAAAAGAGACCCAGTACTTC; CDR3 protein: CASSLGVEKETQYF
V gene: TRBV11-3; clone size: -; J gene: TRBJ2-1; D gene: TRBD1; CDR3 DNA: TGTGCCAGCAGCCTATCATTGGGACAGGGTGATGAGCAGTTCTTC; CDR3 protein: CASSLSLGQGDEQFF
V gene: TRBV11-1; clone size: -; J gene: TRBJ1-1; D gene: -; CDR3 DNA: TGTGCCAGCAGCTGGGGGCCGGGCACTGAAGCTTTCTTT; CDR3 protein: CASSWGPGTEAFF
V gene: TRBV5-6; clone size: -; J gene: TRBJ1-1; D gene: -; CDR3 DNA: TGTGCCAGCAGCTTGGGAGGGGGAAGGAACACTGAAGCTTTCTTT; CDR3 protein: CASSLGGGRNTEAFF
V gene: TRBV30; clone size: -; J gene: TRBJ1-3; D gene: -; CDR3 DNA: TGTGCCTGGAGTGTATGGGAAGAGGCTGGAAACACCATATATTTT; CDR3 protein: CAWSVWEEAGNTIYF
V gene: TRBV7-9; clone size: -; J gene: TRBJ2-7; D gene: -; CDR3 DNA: TGTGCCAGCAGCTCCACCTACGAGCAGTACTTC; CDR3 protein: CASSSTYEQYF
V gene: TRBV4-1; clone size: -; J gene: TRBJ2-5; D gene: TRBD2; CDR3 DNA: TGCGCCAGCAGCCAGAGGACTAGCGGGTACCAAGAGACCCAGTACTTC; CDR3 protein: CASSQRTSGYQETQYF
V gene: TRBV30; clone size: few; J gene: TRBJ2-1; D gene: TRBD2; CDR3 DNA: TGTGCCTGGAGTGGGGAAGGGGCCGGCGGGGGACCTTACTCCTACAATGAGCAGTTCTTC; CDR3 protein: CAWSGEGAGGGPYSYNEQFF
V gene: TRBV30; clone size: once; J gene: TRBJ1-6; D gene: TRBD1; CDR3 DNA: TGTGCCTGGGACTCGACAGGGTATGGTTCACCCCTCCACTTT; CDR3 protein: CAWDSTGYGSPLHF
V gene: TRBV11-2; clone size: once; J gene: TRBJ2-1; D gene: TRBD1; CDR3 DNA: TGTGCCAGCAGCTTAGATCATTTTAGGGGACAGGGGCTCTACAATGAGCAGTTCTTC; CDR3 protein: CASSLDHFRGQGLYNEQFF
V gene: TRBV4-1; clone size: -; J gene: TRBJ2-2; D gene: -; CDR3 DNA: TGCGCCAGCAGCCAAGATACAAGGAACACCGGGGAGCTGTTTTTT; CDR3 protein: CASSQDTRNTGELFF
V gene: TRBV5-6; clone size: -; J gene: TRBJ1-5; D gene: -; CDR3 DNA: TGTGCCAGCAGCTTGTCTGGCAATCAGCCCCAGCATTTT; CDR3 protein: CASSLSGNQPQHF
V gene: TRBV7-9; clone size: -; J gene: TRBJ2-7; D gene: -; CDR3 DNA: TGTGCCAGCAGCTCGAGCTCCTACGAGCAGTACTTC; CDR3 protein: CASSSSSYEQYF
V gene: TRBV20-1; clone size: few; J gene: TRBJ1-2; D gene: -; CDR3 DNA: TGCAGTGCTTCACAGGGATATGGCTACACCTTC; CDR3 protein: CSASQGYGYTF
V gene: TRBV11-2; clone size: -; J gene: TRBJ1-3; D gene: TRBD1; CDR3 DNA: TGTGCCAGCAGCTTAGTTGGACAGGGGTTTGGAAACACCATATATTTT; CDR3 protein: CASSLVGQGFGNTIYF
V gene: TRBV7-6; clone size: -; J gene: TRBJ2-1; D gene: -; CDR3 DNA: TGTGCCAGCAGCCCAACGCTAGAGAGGGAGCAGTTCTTC; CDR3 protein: CASSPTLEREQFF
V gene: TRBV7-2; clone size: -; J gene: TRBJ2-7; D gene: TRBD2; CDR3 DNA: TGTGCCAGCAGTCCCAGCGGGGGTCTGTACGAGCAGTACTTC; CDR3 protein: CASSPSGGLYEQYF
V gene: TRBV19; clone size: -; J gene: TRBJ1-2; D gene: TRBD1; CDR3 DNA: TGTGCCAGTAGGATACAGGGGGCGAACTATGGCTACACCTTC; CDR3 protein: CASRIQGANYGYTF
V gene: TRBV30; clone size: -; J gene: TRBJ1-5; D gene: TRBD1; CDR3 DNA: TGTGCCTGGAGTGACGGGACAGGGGGACATCAGCCCCAGCATTTT; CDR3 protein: CAWSDGTGGHQPQHF
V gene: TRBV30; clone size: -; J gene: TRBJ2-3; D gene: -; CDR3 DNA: TGTGCCGGCGATACCACAGATACGCAGTATTTT; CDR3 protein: CAGDTTDTQYF
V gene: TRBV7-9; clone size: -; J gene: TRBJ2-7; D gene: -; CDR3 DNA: TGTGCCAGCAGCTTAGCGGGCAATTCCTACGAGCAGTACTTC; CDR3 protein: CASSLAGNSYEQYF
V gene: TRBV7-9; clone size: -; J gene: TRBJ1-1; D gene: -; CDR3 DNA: TGTGCCAGCAGCTTAAGATTGGGCACGGCTTTCTTT; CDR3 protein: CASSLRLGTAFF
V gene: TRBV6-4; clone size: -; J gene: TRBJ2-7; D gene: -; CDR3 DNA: TGTGCCAGCAGCCCAGGAGGGTCCTACGAGCAGTACTTC; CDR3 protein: CASSPGGSYEQYF
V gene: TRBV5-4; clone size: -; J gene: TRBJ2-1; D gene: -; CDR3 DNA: TGTGCCAGCAGCTCTTACGGGGCCAGGGCAGTCAATGAGCAGTTCTTC; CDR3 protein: CASSSYGARAVNEQFF
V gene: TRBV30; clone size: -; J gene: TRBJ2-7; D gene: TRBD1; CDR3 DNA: TGTGCCTGGAGTATGGGGACAGGTAGGAACGAGCAGTACTTC; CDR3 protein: CAWSMGTGRNEQYF
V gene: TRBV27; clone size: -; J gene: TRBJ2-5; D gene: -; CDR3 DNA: TGTGCCAGCAGTGCCGGGACCCCTACCCAGACCCAGTACTTC; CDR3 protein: CASSAGTPTQTQYF
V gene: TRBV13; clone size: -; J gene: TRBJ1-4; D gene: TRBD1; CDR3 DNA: TGTGCCAGCAGCTTGGGACAGGGGGTGGGTGAAAAACTGTTTTTT; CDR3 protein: CASSLGQGVGEKLFF
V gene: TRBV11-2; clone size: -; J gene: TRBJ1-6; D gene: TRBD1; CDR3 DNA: TGTGCCAGCAGCTTAGGTGGACAGGGGGCAGGTTCACCCCTCCACTTT; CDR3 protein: CASSLGGQGAGSPLHF
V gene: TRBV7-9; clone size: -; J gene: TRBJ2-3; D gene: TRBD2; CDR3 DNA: TGTGCCAGCAGCTCAATAGCGGGGGGGAAAGATACGCAGTATTTT; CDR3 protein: CASSSIAGGKDTQYF
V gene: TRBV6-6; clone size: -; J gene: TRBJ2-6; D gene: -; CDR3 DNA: TGTGCCAGCAGCCCCGCTGTCGGGGTGGGGGCCAACGTCCTGACTTTC; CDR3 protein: CASSPAVGVGANVLTF
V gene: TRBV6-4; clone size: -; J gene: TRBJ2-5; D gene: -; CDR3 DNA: TGTGCCAGCAGTGACTCGAGGGCTCAGGAAGAGACCCAGTACTTC; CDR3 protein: CASSDSRAQEETQYF
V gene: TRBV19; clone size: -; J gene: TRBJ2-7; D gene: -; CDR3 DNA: TGTGCCAGTAGTCTCCGGGACCCTAATGTTGGCGAGCAGTACTTC; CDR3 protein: CASSLRDPNVGEQYF
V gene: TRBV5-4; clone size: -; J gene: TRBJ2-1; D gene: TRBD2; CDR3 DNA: TGTGCCAGCAGCCCGGGACTAGCAACAGACAATGAGCAGTTCTTC; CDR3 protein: CASSPGLATDNEQFF
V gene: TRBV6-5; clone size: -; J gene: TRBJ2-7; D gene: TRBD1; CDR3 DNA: TGTGCCAGCAGCCGACTCCGGGACAGAAGCTACGAGCAGTACTTC; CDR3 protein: CASSRLRDRSYEQYF
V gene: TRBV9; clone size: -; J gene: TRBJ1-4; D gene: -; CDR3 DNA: TGTGCCAGCAGCGCGACTTGGGAGTCTGAAAAACTGTTTTTT; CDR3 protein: CASSATWESEKLFF
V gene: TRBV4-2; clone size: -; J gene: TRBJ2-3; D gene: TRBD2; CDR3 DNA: TGTGCCAGCAGCCCCCTCGGGCGGGAGGGGCCAGATACGCAGTATTTT; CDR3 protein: CASSPLGREGPDTQYF
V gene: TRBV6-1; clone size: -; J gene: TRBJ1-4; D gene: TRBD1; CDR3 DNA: TGTGCCAGCAGCCGAACAGGGGGCGGAGAAAAACTGTTTTTT; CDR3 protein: CASSRTGGGEKLFF
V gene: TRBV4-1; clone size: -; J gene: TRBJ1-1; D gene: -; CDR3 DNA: TGCGCCAGCAGCCAAGGGCCGGTGAACACTGAAGCTTTCTTT; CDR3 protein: CASSQGPVNTEAFF
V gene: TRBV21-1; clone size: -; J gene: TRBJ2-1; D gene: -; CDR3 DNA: TGTGCCAGCAGCACGACAGGGGGCGACGTGAGTTACAATGAGCAGTTCTTC; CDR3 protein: CASSTTGGDVSYNEQFF
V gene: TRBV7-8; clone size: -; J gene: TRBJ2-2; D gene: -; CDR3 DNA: TGTGCCAGCAGCTTAGAGCGGGTAGGCGGGGAGCTGTTTTTT; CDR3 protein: CASSLERVGGELFF
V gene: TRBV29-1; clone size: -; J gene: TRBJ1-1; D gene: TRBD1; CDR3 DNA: TGCAGCGTCCGAGGGGGCGAGAACACTGAAGCTTTCTTT; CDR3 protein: CSVRGGENTEAFF
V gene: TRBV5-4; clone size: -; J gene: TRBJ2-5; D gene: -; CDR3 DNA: TGTGCCAGCCGTCCCCGGGCAGGGGGAGGAGAGACCCAGTACTTC; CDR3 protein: CASRPRAGGGETQYF
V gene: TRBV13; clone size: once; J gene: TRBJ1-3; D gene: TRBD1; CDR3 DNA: TGTGCCAGCAGTACCACCGCCTGGGACAGCAACTTTGGAAACACCATATATTTT; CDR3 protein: CASSTTAWDSNFGNTIYF